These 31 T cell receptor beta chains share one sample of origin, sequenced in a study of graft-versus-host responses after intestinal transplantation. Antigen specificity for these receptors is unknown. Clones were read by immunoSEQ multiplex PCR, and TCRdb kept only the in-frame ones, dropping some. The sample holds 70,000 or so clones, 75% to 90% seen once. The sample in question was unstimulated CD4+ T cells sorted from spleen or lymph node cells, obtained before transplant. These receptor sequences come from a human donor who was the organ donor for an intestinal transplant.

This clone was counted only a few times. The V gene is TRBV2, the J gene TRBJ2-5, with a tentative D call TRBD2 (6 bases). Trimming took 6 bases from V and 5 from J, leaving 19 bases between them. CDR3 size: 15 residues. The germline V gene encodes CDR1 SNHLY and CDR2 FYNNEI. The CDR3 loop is CASSPGESSGETQYF. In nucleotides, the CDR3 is TGTGCCAGCAGCCCCGGGGAGAGTAGCGGTGAGACCCAGTACTTC.

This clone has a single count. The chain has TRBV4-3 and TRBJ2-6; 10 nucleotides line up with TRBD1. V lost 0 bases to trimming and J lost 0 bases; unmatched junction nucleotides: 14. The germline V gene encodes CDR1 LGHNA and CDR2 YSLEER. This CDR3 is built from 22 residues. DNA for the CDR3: TGCGCCAGCAGCCAAGATCTTCTTCGAAGGACAGGGGGAGGCTCTGGGGCCAACGTCCTGACTTTC. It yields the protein CASSQDLLRRTGGGSGANVLTF.

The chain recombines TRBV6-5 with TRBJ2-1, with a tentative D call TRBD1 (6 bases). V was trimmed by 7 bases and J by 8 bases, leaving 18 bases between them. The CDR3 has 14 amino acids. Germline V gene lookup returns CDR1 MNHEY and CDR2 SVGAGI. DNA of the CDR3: TGTGCCAGCAAACTCAGGACAGAAAGCTATGAGCAGTTCTTC. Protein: CASKLRTESYEQFF.

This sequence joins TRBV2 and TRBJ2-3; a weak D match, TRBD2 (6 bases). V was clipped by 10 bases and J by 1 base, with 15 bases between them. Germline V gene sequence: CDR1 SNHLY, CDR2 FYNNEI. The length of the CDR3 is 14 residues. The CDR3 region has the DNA TGTGCCAACAGCCGGGACTCCCGCACAGATACGCAGTATTTT. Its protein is CANSRDSRTDTQYF.

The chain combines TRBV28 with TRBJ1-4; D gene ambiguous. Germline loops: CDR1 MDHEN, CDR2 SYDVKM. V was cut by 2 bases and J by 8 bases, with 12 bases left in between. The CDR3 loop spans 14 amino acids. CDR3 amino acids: CASSLPRRREKLFF. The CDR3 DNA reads TGTGCCAGCAGTTTACCCAGGCGAAGGGAAAAACTGTTTTTT. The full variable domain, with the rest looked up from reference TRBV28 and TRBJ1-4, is DVKVTQSSRYLVKRTGEKVFLECVQDMDHENMFWYRQDPGLGLRLIYFSYDVKMKEKGDIPEGYSVSREKKERFSLILESASTNQTSMYLCASSLPRRREKLFFGSGTQLSVL.

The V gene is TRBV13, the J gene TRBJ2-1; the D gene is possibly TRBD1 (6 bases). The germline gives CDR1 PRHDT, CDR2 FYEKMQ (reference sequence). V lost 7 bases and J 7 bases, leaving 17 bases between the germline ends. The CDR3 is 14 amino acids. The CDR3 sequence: CASIRKTTGNEQFF. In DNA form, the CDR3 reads TGTGCCAGCATTCGAAAAACCACAGGGAATGAGCAGTTCTTC.

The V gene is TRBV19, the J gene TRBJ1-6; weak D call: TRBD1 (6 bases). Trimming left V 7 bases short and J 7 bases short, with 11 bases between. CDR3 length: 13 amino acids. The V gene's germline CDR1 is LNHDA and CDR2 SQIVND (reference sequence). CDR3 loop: CASKGQLNSPLHF. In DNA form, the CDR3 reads TGTGCCAGTAAGGGACAACTAAATTCACCCCTCCACTTT.

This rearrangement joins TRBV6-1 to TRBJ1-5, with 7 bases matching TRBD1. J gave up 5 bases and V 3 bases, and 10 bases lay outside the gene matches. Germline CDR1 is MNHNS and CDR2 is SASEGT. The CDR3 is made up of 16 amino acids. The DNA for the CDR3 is TGTGCCAGCAGTGAGTGGGACAGCCAATTGTATCAGCCCCAGCATTTT. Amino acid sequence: CASSEWDSQLYQPQHF.

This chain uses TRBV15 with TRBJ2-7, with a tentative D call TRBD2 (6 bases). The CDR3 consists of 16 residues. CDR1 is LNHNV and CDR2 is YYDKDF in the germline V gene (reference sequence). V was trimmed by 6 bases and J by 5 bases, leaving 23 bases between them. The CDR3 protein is CATRSSGTLVQNEQYV. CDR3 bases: TGTGCCACCAGATCATCCGGGACTCTGGTGCAAAACGAGCAGTACGTC.

The DNA of the CDR3 is TGCGCCAGCAGCTTGGTGGGCCGAGGACTTCGCACAGATACGCAGTATTTT. Translating it yields CASSLVGRGLRTDTQYF. The rearrangement links TRBV5-1 to TRBJ2-3, with D possibly TRBD2 on 5 matching bases. The CDR3 runs 17 residues. The germline V and J ends were trimmed by 0 bases and 1 base, with 15 bases remaining between them. Germline V lookup: CDR1 SGHRS, CDR2 YFSETQ.

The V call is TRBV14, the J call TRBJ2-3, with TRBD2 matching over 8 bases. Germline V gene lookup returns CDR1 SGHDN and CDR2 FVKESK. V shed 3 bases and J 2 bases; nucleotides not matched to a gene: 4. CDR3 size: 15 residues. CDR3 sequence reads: CASSQYSGDTDTQYF. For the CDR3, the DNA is TGTGCCAGCAGCCAGTATAGCGGGGACACAGATACGCAGTATTTT. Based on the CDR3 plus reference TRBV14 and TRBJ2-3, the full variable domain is EAGVTQFPSHSVIEKGQTVTLRCDPISGHDNLYWYRRVMGKEIKFLLHFVKESKQDESGMPNNRFLAERTGGTYSTLKVQPAELEDSGVYFCASSQYSGDTDTQYFGPGTRLTVL.

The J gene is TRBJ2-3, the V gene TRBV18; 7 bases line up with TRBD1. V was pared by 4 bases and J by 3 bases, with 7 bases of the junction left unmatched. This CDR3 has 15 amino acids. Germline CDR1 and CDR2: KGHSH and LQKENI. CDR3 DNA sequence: TGTGCCAGCTCACAGGGACAGAGATCAACAGATACGCAGTATTTT. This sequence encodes CASSQGQRSTDTQYF.

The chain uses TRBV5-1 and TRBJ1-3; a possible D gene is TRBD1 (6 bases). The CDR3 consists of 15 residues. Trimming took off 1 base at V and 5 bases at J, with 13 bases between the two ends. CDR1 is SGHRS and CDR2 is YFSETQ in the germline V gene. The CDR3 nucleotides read TGCGCCAGCAGCTTGCAGGGGTTAACTCGAAACACCATATATTTT. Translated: CASSLQGLTRNTIYF.

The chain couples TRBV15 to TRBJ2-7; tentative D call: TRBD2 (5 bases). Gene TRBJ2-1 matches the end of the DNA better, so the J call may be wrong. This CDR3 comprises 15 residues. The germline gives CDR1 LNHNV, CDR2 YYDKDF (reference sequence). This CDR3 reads CATSRGGAQGDEQFF. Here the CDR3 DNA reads TGTGCCACCAGCAGAGGGGGAGCCCAAGGCGATGAGCAGTTCTTC.

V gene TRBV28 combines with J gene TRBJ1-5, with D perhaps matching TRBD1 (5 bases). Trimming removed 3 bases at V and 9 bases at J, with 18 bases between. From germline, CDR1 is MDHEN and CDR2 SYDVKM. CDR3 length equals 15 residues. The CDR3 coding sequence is TGTGCCAGCAGTTTGGACAACAGCGAAACCAGGCCCCAGCATTTT. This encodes CASSLDNSETRPQHF. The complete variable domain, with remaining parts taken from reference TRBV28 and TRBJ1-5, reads DVKVTQSSRYLVKRTGEKVFLECVQDMDHENMFWYRQDPGLGLRLIYFSYDVKMKEKGDIPEGYSVSREKKERFSLILESASTNQTSMYLCASSLDNSETRPQHFGDGTRLSIL.

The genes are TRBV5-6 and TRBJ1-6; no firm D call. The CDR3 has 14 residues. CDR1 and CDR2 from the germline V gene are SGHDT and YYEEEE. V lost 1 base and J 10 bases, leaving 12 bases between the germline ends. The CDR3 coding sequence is TGTGCCAGCAGCTTGACGGCCGGGAACTCACCCCTCCACTTT. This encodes CASSLTAGNSPLHF.

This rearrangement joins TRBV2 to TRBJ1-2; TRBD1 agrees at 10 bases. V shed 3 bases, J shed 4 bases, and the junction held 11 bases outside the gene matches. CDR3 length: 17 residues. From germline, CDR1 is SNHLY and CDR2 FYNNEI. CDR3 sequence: CASSDEGQGSVGYGYTF. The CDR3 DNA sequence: TGTGCCAGCAGTGACGAGGGACAGGGGAGTGTAGGCTATGGCTACACCTTC.

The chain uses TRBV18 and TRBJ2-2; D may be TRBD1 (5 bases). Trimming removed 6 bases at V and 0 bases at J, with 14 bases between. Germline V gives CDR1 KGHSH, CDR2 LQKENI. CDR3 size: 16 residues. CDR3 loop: CASSQEGHSNTGELFF. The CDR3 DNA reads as TGTGCCAGCTCGCAAGAAGGACACTCGAACACCGGGGAGCTGTTTTTT.

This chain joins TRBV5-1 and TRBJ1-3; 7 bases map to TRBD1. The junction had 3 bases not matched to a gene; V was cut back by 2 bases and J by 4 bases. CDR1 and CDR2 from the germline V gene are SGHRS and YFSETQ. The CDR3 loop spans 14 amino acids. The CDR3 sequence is CASSFGDRGNTIYF. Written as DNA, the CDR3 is TGCGCCAGCAGCTTTGGGGACAGAGGAAACACCATATATTTT.

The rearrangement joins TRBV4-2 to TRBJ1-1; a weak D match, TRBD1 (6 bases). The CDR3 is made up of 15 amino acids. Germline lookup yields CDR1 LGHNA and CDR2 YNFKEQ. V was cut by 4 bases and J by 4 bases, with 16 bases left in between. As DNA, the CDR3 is TGTGCCAGCAGCCTCCCCAGGGGCAGGTTCACTGAAGCTTTCTTT. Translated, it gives CASSLPRGRFTEAFF.

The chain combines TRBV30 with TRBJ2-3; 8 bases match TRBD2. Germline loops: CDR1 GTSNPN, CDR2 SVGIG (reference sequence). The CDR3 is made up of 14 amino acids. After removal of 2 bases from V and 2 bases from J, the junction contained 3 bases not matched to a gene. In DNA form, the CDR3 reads TGTGCCTGGAGTCGGGGGGGGACCACAGATACGCAGTATTTT. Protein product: CAWSRGGTTDTQYF.

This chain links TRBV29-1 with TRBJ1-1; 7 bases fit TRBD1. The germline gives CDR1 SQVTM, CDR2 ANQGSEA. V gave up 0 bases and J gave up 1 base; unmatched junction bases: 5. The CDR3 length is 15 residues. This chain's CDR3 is CSVEDPRDRNTEAFF. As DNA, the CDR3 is TGCAGCGTTGAAGATCCCCGGGACAGGAACACTGAAGCTTTCTTT. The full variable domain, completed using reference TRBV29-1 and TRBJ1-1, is SAVISQKPSRDICQRGTSLTIQCQVDSQVTMMFWYRQQPGQSLTLIATANQGSEATYESGFVIDKFPISRPNLTFSTLTVSNMSPEDSSIYLCSVEDPRDRNTEAFFGQGTRLTVV.

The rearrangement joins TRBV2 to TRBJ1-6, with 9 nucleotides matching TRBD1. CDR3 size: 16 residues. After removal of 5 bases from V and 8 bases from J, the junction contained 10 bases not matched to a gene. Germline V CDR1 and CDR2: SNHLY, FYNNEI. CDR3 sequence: CASSSTRDRVDSPLHF. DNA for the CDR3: TGTGCCAGCAGTTCTACTCGGGACAGGGTCGATTCACCCCTCCACTTT.

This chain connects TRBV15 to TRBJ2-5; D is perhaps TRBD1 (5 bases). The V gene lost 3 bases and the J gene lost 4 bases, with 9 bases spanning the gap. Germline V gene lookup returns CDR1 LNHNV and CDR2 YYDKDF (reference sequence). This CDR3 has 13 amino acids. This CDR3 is CATSRGPIETQYF. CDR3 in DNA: TGTGCCACCAGCAGGGGGCCGATAGAGACCCAGTACTTC.

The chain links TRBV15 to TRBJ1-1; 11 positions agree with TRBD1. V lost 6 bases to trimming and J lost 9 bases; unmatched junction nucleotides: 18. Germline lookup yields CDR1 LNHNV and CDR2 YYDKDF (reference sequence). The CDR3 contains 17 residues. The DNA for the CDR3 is TGTGCCACCAGTCAAGAGATGGGACAGGGGGTTAGGATTAAAGCTTTCTTT. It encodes CATSQEMGQGVRIKAFF.

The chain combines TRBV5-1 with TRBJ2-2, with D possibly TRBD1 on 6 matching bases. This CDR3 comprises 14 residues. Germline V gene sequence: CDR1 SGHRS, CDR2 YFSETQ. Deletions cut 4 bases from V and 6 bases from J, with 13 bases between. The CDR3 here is CASSDVNRAGELFF. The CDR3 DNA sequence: TGCGCCAGCAGCGACGTAAACAGGGCCGGGGAGCTGTTTTTT.

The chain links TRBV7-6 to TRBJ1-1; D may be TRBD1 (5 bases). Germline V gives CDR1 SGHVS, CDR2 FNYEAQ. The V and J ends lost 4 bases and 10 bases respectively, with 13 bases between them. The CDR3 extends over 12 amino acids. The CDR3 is CASSSNRGVAFF. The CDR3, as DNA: TGTGCCAGCAGCTCAAATCGGGGGGTAGCTTTCTTT.

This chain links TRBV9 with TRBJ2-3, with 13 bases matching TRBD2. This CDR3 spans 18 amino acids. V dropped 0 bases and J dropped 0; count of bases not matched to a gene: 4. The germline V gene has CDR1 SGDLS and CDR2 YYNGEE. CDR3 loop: CASSVATSGGDSTDTQYF. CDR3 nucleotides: TGTGCCAGCAGCGTAGCTACTAGCGGGGGGGATAGCACAGATACGCAGTATTTT.

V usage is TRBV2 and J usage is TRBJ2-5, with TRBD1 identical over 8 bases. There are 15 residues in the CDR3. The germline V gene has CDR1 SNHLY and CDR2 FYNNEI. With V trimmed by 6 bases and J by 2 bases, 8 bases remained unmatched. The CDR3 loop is CASSTGQGFQETQYF. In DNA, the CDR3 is TGTGCCAGCAGCACAGGACAGGGATTTCAAGAGACCCAGTACTTC.

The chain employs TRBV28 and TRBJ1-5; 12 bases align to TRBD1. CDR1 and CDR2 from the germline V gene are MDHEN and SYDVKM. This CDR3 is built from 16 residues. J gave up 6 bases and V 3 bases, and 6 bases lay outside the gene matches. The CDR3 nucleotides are TGTGCCAGCAGTTTGGGGGGACAGGGGGCTGGTCAGCCCCAGCATTTT. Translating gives CASSLGGQGAGQPQHF.

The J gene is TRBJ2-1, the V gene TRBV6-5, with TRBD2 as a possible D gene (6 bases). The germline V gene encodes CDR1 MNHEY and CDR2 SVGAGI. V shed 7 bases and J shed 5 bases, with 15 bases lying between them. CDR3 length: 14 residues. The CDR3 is CASIRASGDNEQFF. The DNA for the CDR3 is TGTGCCAGCATCCGGGCGTCGGGGGACAATGAGCAGTTCTTC.